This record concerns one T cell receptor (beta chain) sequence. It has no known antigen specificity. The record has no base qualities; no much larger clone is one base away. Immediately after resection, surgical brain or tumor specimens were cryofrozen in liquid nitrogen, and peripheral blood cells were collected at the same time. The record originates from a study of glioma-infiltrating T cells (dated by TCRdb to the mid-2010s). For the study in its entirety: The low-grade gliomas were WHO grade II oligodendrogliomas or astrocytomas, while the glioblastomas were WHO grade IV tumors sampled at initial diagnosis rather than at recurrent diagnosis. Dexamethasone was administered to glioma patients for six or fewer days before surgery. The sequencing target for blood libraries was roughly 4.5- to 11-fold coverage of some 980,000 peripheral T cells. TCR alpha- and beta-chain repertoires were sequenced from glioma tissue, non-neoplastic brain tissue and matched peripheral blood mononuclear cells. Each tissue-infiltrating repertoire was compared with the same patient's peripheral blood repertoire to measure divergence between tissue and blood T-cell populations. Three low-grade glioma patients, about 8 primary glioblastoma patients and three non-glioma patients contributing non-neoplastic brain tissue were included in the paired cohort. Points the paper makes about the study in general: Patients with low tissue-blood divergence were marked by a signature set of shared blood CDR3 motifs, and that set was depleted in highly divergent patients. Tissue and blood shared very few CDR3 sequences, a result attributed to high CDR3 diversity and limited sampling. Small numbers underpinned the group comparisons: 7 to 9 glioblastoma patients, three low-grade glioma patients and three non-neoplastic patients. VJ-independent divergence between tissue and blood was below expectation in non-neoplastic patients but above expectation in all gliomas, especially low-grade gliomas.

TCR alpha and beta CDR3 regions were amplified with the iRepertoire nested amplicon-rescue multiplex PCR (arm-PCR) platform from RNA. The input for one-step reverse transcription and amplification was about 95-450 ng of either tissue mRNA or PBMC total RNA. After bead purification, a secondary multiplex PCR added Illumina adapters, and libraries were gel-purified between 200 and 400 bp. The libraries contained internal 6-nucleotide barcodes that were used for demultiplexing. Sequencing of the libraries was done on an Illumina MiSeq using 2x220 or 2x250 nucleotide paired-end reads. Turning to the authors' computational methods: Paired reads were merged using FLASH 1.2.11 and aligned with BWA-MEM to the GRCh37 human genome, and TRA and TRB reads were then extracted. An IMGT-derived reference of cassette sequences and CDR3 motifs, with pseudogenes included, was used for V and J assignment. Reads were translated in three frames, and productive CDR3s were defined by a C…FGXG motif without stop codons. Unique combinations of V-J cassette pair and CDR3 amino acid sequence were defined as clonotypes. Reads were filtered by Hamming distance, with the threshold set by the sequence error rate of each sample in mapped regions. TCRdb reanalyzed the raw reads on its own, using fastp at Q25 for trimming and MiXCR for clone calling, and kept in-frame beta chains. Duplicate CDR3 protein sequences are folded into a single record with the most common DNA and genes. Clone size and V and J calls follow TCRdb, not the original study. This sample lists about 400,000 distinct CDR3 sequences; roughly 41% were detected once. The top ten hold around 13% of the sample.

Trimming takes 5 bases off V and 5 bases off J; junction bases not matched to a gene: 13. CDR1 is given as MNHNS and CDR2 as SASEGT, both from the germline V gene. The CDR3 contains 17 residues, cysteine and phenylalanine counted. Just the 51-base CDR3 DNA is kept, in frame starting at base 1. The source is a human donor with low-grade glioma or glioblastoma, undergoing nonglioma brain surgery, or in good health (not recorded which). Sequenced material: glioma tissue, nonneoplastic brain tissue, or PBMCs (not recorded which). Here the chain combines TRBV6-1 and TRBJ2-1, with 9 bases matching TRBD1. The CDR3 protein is CASSQLPGQGIDNEQFF. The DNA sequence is TGTGCCAGCAGTCAGCTGCCGGGACAGGGAATCGACAATGAGCAGTTCTTC.